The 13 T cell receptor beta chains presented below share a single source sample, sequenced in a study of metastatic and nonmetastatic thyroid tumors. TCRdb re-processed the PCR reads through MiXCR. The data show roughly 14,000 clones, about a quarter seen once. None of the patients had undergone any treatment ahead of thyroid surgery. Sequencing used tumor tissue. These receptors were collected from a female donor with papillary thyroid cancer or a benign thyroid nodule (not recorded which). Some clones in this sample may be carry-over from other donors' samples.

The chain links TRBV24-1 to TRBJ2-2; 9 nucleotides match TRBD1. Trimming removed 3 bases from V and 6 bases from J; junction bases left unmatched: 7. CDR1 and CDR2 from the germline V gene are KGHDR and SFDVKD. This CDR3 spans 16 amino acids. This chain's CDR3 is CATSDPGQGMAGELFF. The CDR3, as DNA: TGTGCCACCAGTGATCCTGGACAGGGGATGGCCGGGGAGCTGTTTTTT.

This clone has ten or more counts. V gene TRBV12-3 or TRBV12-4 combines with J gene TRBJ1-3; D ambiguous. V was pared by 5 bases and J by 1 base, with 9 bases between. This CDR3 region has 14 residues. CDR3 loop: CASSRPGSGNTIYF. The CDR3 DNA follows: TGTGCCAGCAGTCGACCCGGGTCTGGAAACACCATATATTTT.

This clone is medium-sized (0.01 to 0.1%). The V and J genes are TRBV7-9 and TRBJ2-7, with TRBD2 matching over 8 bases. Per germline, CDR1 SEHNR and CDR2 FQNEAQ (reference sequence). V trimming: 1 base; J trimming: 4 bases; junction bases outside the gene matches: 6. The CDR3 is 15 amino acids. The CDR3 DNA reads TGTGCCAGCAGCTTAGAGACTAGCGTACCATACGAGCAGTACTTC. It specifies CASSLETSVPYEQYF.

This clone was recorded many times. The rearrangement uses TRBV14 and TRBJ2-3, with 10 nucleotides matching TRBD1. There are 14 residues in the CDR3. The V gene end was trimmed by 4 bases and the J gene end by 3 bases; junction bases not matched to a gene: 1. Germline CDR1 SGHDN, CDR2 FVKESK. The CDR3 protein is CASSPGQGTDTQYF. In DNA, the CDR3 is TGTGCCAGCAGCCCGGGACAGGGGACAGATACGCAGTATTTT.

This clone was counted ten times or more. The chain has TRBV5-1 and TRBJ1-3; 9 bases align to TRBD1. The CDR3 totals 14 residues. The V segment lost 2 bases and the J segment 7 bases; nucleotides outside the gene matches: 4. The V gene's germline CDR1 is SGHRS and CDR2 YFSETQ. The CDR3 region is CASSLTGGGNTIYF. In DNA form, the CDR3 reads TGCGCCAGCAGCTTAACAGGGGGCGGGAACACCATATATTTT.

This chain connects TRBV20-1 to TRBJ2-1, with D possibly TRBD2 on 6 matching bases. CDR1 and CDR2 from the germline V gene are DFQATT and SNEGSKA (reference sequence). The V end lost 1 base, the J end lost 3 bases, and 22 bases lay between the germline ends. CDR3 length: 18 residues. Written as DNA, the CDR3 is TGCAGTGCTAGAGCCCCCCGAGGGCTGGGCGGGAACTACAATGAGCAGTTCTTC. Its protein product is CSARAPRGLGGNYNEQFF.

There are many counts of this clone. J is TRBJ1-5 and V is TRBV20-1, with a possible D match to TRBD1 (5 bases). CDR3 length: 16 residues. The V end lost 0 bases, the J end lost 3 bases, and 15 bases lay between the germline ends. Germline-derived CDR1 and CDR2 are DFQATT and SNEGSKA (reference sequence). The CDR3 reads CSARDMLGADNQPQHF. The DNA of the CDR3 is TGCAGTGCTAGAGATATGTTAGGGGCGGACAATCAGCCCCAGCATTTT.

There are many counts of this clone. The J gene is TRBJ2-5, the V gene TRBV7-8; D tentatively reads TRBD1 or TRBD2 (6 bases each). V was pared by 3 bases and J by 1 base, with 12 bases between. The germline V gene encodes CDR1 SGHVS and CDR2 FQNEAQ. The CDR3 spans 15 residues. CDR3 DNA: TGTGCCAGCAGCTTTTGGGGGGCTATCCAAGAGACCCAGTACTTC. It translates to CASSFWGAIQETQYF.

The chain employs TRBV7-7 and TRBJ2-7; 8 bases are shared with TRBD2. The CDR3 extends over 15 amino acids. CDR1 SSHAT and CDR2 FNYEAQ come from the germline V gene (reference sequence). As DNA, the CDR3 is TGTGCTAGCGGCTTAGTAGCGGGATTCCCCCACGAGCAGTACTTC. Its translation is CASGLVAGFPHEQYF.

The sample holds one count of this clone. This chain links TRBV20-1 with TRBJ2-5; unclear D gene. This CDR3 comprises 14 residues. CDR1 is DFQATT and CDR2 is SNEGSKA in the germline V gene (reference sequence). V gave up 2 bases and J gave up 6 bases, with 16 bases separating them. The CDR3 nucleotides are TGCAGTGCTAGAACCACCTCCGGAGCGAAGACCCAGTACTTC. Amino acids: CSARTTSGAKTQYF.

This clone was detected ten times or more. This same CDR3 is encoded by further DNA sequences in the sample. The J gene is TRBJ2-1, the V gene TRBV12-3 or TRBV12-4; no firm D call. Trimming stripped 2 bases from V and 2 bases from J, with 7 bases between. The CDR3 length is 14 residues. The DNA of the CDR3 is TGTGCCAGCAGTTTATCTGGGACCTACAATGAGCAGTTCTTC. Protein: CASSLSGTYNEQFF.

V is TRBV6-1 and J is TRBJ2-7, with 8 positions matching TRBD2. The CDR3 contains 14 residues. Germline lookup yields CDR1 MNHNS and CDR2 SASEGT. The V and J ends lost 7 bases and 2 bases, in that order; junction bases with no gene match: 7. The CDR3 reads CASKVSGGPYEQYF. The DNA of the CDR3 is TGTGCCAGCAAGGTTTCGGGAGGGCCCTACGAGCAGTACTTC.

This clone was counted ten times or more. CDR3 sequence reads: CASSSRDSYGYTF. CDR3 coding DNA: TGTGCCAGCAGTTCCCGGGACAGTTATGGCTACACCTTC. The J gene is TRBJ1-2, the V gene TRBV6-2 or TRBV6-3, with 7 positions matching TRBD1. The V segment lost 4 bases and the J segment 5 bases; nucleotides outside the gene matches: 4. Germline CDR1 is MNHEY and CDR2 is SVGEGT. This CDR3 comprises 13 residues.